Below, one TCR beta chain is given with its context. This specimen comes from a study of blood T cell repertoires in COVID-19. About the research overall: Sites across the United States, Italy and Spain contributed samples from acute and convalescent COVID-19.

Generated by immunoSEQ multiplex PCR, the TCRdb table keeps only in-frame clones and is missing some. This table holds about 87,000 clones, over 75% found once. Trimming at V came to 6 bases and at J to 8 bases, leaving 11 bases not matched to a gene. The CDR3 contains 14 residues. The germline CDR1 and CDR2 sequences are SQVTM and ANQGSEA. The material sequenced was peripheral blood. The TCR originated in a woman at least 80 years old with acute or convalescent COVID-19. The rearrangement uses TRBV29-1 and TRBJ1-2; 11 bases map to TRBD1. The CDR3 sequence is CSVAPGQGVQGYTF. CDR3 in DNA: TGCAGCGTAGCACCGGGACAGGGGGTCCAGGGCTACACCTTC.